The clone carrying this T cell receptor (beta chain) showed up just a few times. The antigen remains unidentified. This specimen comes from a study of cytomegalovirus exposure and HLA in healthy donors. With 60 Vbeta and 13 Jbeta primers, the PCR was carried out. This table comes from immunoSEQ multiplex PCR, and its TCRdb copy is limited to in-frame clones, with some not included. Of under 150,000 clones listed, over 60% were seen once; the top ten hold 2.5% to 3.5%. Broader study findings: Most TCR sequences showed up rarely, but some public TCRs showed up in many donors. An analysis that was carried out later associated 16,951 TCR beta sequences with HLA alleles at 0.05 false discovery rate. One later analysis reportedly identified an Asian-associated ancestry cluster that showed fewer N-insertions than the approximately 700-donor mean.

Germline V gives CDR1 GTSNPN, CDR2 SVGIG (reference sequence). V dropped 6 bases and J dropped 5 bases, with 7 bases sitting between them. There are 10 residues in the CDR3. This chain connects TRBV30 to TRBJ2-5, with D unresolved. The sequenced sample was PBMCs. The receptor was derived from a man between 35 and 55 years old in good health and CMV-seropositive. CDR3 in DNA: TGTGCCTGTTTACTGGAGACCCAGTACTTC. This translates into CACLLETQYF.